This T cell receptor beta chain was identified during a study of somatic mutations in cytotoxic T cells in rheumatoid arthritis. Trimming took off 3 bases at V and 3 bases at J, with 16 bases between the two ends. CDR1 and CDR2 from the germline V gene are SGHDT and YYEEEE. The CDR3 is 16 residues long. The sample holds a few counts of this clone. Antigen unknown. Clones were read by immunoSEQ multiplex PCR, and TCRdb kept only the in-frame ones, dropping some. The table has around 16,000 clones, 75% to 80% seen once. Overall study results and limits: CD8+ T cells showed clonality that did not differ significantly between patients with rheumatoid arthritis and age-matched healthy controls.

This chain links TRBV5-6 with TRBJ1-5, with a possible D match to TRBD1 (5 bases). Sequenced sample: CD8+ T cells sorted from blood. This clonotype was sampled from an adult with rheumatoid arthritis. The CDR3 spells CASSSRGAGFNQPQHF. In DNA form, the CDR3 reads TGTGCCAGCAGCTCTAGGGGTGCGGGGTTCAATCAGCCCCAGCATTTT.